These T cell receptor beta chains were read from a single sample in a study of technical replicates of blood from a handful of donors. TCRdb keeps only in-frame clones here, not all; method: immunoSEQ multiplex PCR. In the table there are about 79,000 clones, approximately 94% of which are singletons. Input material: T cells isolated from PBMCs. Receptors originate from a human donor in good health. Both conserved end residues are trimmed from each CDR3. Each record gives: V gene, clone size, CDR3 protein. Size values are once, few and many counts, or a class for expanded clones, and some rows have none.

v_call: TRBV27; clone_size: -; cdr3_aa: ASSSIPPQKLF
v_call: TRBV7-9; clone_size: -; cdr3_aa: ASSAGRTVVNEQF
v_call: TRBV5-4; clone_size: -; cdr3_aa: ASSDRDRDVYGYT
v_call: TRBV27; clone_size: -; cdr3_aa: ASSSPSLDTQY
v_call: TRBV9; clone_size: -; cdr3_aa: ASSPYGQATTYEQY
v_call: TRBV5-4; clone_size: -; cdr3_aa: ASSLLGQGNEKLF
v_call: TRBV6-1; clone_size: -; cdr3_aa: ASSEAGLVTGELF
v_call: TRBV6-4; clone_size: -; cdr3_aa: ASSPRQGTGTEAF
v_call: TRBV9; clone_size: -; cdr3_aa: ASSFTSGSSYEQY
v_call: TRBV5-1; clone_size: -; cdr3_aa: ASRLRTAQETQY
v_call: TRBV13; clone_size: -; cdr3_aa: ASSLGPGTMYEQY
v_call: TRBV4-1; clone_size: -; cdr3_aa: ASSQGHNYEQY
v_call: TRBV4-1; clone_size: -; cdr3_aa: ASSQDRHQRPLH
v_call: TRBV30; clone_size: -; cdr3_aa: AWSVGQGSGGYT
v_call: TRBV11-1; clone_size: -; cdr3_aa: ASSPDYNQPQH
v_call: TRBV27; clone_size: -; cdr3_aa: ASRPTRDTQY
v_call: TRBV6-6; clone_size: -; cdr3_aa: ASSRDGELF
v_call: TRBV25-1; clone_size: -; cdr3_aa: ASRWLMNTEAF
v_call: TRBV2; clone_size: -; cdr3_aa: ASSEARTGDQAKNIQY
v_call: TRBV5-1; clone_size: once; cdr3_aa: ASSPGQDNQPQH
v_call: TRBV13; clone_size: -; cdr3_aa: ASSFFRDSHKEGVAGELF
v_call: TRBV5-1; clone_size: -; cdr3_aa: ASSFGQGDYGYT
v_call: TRBV27; clone_size: -; cdr3_aa: ASSPRWSGSNYHEQY
v_call: TRBV11-2; clone_size: once; cdr3_aa: ASSLSTGTPNNEQF